The sequence of this T cell receptor (beta chain) was determined in a study of T cell repertoires in cytomegalovirus infection. Across the study: CMV infection plus the matching HLA type was flagged by public TCR beta signatures.

Germline V gene lookup returns CDR1 MNHEY and CDR2 SVGEGT. The CDR3 has 15 residues. The V and J ends lost 4 bases and 10 bases, in that order; junction bases with no gene match: 12. TCRdb recomputed calls from the reads with MiXCR, one row per CDR3 protein. The top ten hold around 13% of the sample, which has about 310,000 distinct CDR3 sequences, roughly a sixth seen once. Sequencing was performed on PBMCs. The clonotype was recovered from a human donor in good health (CMV status not recorded). Some clones in this sample may be carry-over from other donors' samples. The chain couples TRBV6-2 or TRBV6-3 to TRBJ1-1; 10 bases are shared with TRBD1. The CDR3 nucleotides read TGTGCCAGCAGTTGGGACAGGGGAGTAGTCTTGGGAGCTTTCTTT. It specifies CASSWDRGVVLGAFF.